The 4 T cell receptor beta chains given below trace back to one sample, sequenced in a study of blood T cell repertoires in COVID-19. The method was immunoSEQ multiplex PCR; TCRdb's version includes in-frame clones alone and lacks a portion of them. Of around 270,000 clones in the sample, around 85% were seen once. The source material was PBMCs or T cells enriched from blood (not recorded which). These receptors came from a woman aged 25-40 years who had recovered from COVID-19.

J is TRBJ2-3 and V is TRBV7-9, with a possible D match to TRBD1 (6 bases). Germline assignment: CDR1 SEHNR and CDR2 FQNEAQ (reference sequence). The CDR3 covers 15 residues. The V gene lost 4 bases and the J gene lost 0 bases, with 11 bases spanning the gap. The CDR3 bases are TGTGCCAGCAGCTCCTGGGACACAAGCACAGATACGCAGTATTTT. Amino acids: CASSSWDTSTDTQYF.

In DNA form, the CDR3 reads TGTGCCAGCAGCCCGGGGACAGGAGCCTTTAGAATGGATACGCAGTATTTT. Encoded protein: CASSPGTGAFRMDTQYF. The V call is TRBV7-9, the J call TRBJ2-3; 8 positions agree with TRBD1. V dropped 5 bases and J dropped 6; count of bases not matched to a gene: 16. Germline lookup yields CDR1 SEHNR and CDR2 FQNEAQ (reference sequence). The CDR3 is made up of 17 amino acids.

This rearrangement joins TRBV14 to TRBJ2-4; 8 positions agree with TRBD1. CDR3 length equals 14 residues. V shed 6 bases, J shed 9 bases, and the junction held 10 bases outside the gene matches. Germline CDR1 reads SGHDN; CDR2 reads FVKESK. The CDR3: CASRRTGFVGIQYF. DNA of the CDR3: TGTGCCAGCAGGCGGACAGGGTTTGTTGGCATTCAGTACTTC.

This chain links TRBV28 with TRBJ1-1, with 8 bases matching TRBD1. This CDR3 region has 14 residues. V was clipped by 8 bases and J by 5 bases; unmatched bases: 10. From germline, CDR1 is MDHEN and CDR2 SYDVKM. The CDR3 sequence is CASAETGARTEAFF. The CDR3 bases are TGTGCCAGCGCGGAGACAGGGGCTCGGACTGAAGCTTTCTTT.